The clone carrying this TCR beta chain is a singleton in its sample. The sample is drawn from a study of blood T cell repertoires in COVID-19. Study-level background: Samples representing acute and convalescent COVID-19 were sourced from the United States, Italy and Spain.

Assay: immunoSEQ multiplex PCR; the TCRdb copy retains only in-frame clones and omits some. The repertoire includes 200,000 or so clones, around 80% of them detected once, and about 6.9% sits in the top ten. The germline V gene encodes CDR1 LNHNV and CDR2 YYDKDF (reference sequence). Trimming removed 2 bases from V and 4 bases from J; junction bases left unmatched: 4. The CDR3 runs to 14 residues. The TCR originated in a human donor with acute or convalescent COVID-19. The donor label of this sample is uncertain. The V gene is TRBV15, the J gene TRBJ2-5, with TRBD1 matching 7 bases. What was sequenced was peripheral blood. The CDR3 protein is CATSRRTGRETQYF. The CDR3 region has the DNA TGTGCCACCAGCAGACGGACAGGTAGAGAGACCCAGTACTTC. The variable domain in full, with the rest retrieved from reference TRBV15 and TRBJ2-5, is DAMVIQNPRYQVTQFGKPVTLSCSQTLNHNVMYWYQQKSSQAPKLLFHYYDKDFNNEADTPDNFQSRRPNTSFCFLDIRSPGLGDTAMYLCATSRRTGRETQYFGPGTRLLVL.